Each of the 8 T cell receptor beta chains below was sequenced from the same sample in a study of CD8 T cells in ankylosing spondylitis. TCRdb reanalysed the 5' RACE reads using MiXCR and keeps one entry per CDR3 protein. The sample contains about 270,000 distinct CDR3 sequences, roughly 32% of which appear only once. Sequences were obtained from blood, either unsorted or a sorted T cell fraction (not recorded which). The receptors derive from a male donor with ankylosing spondylitis or in good health (not recorded which).

V usage is TRBV7-9 and J usage is TRBJ1-5; D ambiguous. Trimming pared 1 base from V and 3 bases from J, leaving 7 bases between. Germline V CDR1 and CDR2: SEHNR, FQNEAQ (reference sequence). The CDR3 is 14 amino acids. The CDR3 DNA sequence: TGTGCCAGCAGCTTAGTCGGGGACAATCAGCCCCAGCATTTT. It encodes CASSLVGDNQPQHF.

The V call is TRBV11-2, the J call TRBJ2-5; D gene ambiguous. CDR3 length: 14 residues. V was trimmed by 5 bases and J by 9 bases, leaving 19 bases between them. Germline CDR1 SGHAT, CDR2 FQNNGV. The CDR3 DNA follows: TGTGCCAGCAGCCCCCGGACGGATCTCGAGGCCCAGTACTTC. It yields the protein CASSPRTDLEAQYF.

This clonotype was recorded a few times. The J gene is TRBJ2-7, the V gene TRBV5-6; TRBD2 might be the D (5 bases). CDR3 length: 12 residues. Between the trimmed V and J ends, which lost 7 bases and 6 bases, there was a span of 14 bases. CDR1 SGHDT and CDR2 YYEEEE come from the germline V gene. In DNA, the CDR3 is TGTGCCAGCCGCCGATGGGAGACCGAGCAGTACTTC. This encodes CASRRWETEQYF. Full variable domain (rest looked up from reference TRBV5-6 and TRBJ2-7): DAGVTQSPTHLIKTRGQQVTLRCSPKSGHDTVSWYQQALGQGPQFIFQYYEEEERQRGNFPDRFSGHQFPNYSSELNVNALLLGDSALYLCASRRWETEQYFGPGTRLTVT.

The sample holds one count of this clonotype. The rearrangement uses TRBV15 and TRBJ1-1; possibly TRBD1 for D (5 bases). V gave up 1 base and J gave up 5 bases, with 14 bases separating them. The CDR3 is made up of 15 amino acids. CDR1 and CDR2 (germline): LNHNV, YYDKDF (reference sequence). The CDR3 DNA is TGTGCCACCAGCAGAGGCCTTCCGGGGGGGACTGAAGCTTTCTTT. Protein sequence: CATSRGLPGGTEAFF.

The rearrangement joins TRBV20-1 to TRBJ2-1; D is unclear. Trimming stripped 1 base from V and 0 bases from J, with 13 bases between. CDR3 length: 16 residues. From germline, CDR1 is DFQATT and CDR2 SNEGSKA (reference sequence). The CDR3 region has the DNA TGCAGTGCTAGAGGCACCCCGGCTAGCTCCTACAATGAGCAGTTCTTC. Translated, it gives CSARGTPASSYNEQFF.

The CDR3 region has the DNA TGTGCCAGCAGTGGGACAGGGTACAATGAGCAGTTCTTC. Its translation: CASSGTGYNEQFF. V is TRBV6-4 and J is TRBJ2-1; 8 bases map to TRBD1. The CDR3 totals 13 residues. The germline CDR1 and CDR2 sequences are MRHNA and SNTAGT. The V gene end was trimmed by 4 bases and the J gene end by 4 bases; junction bases not matched to a gene: 0.

The rearrangement joins TRBV29-1 to TRBJ2-7; 7 bases line up with TRBD2. V gave up 7 bases and J gave up 0 bases; unmatched junction bases: 9. CDR3 length: 14 residues. CDR1 is SQVTM, CDR2 ANQGSEA, per germline. The CDR3 nucleotides read TGCAGCGCCCTCTCGGCTAGCGGCTCCTACGAGCAGTACTTC. This encodes CSALSASGSYEQYF.

The sample holds a few counts of this clonotype. The chain joins TRBV7-2 to TRBJ2-4, with D perhaps TRBD1 (6 bases). Germline V gene lookup returns CDR1 SGHTA and CDR2 FQGNSA. Deletions cut 5 bases from V and 5 bases from J, with 16 bases between. The CDR3 extends over 15 amino acids. CDR3: CASSIDSGTQNIQYF. The DNA for the CDR3 is TGTGCCAGCAGCATCGATTCCGGGACACAAAACATTCAGTACTTC. Variable domain in full (rest from reference TRBV7-2 and TRBJ2-4): GAGVSQSPSNKVTEKGKDVELRCDPISGHTALYWYRQSLGQGLEFLIYFQGNSAPDKSGLPSDRFSAERTGGSVSTLTIQRTQQEDSAVYLCASSIDSGTQNIQYFGAGTRLSVL.